The 10 T cell receptor beta chains presented below share a single source sample, sequenced in a study of early T cells in non-severe SARS-CoV-2 infection. TCRdb used MiXCR to reprocess the 5' RACE reads, holding one entry per CDR3 protein. The sample records around 34,000 distinct CDR3 sequences, 3.5% to 5% being singletons. What was sequenced was whole blood. These receptors all stem from an adult who was a healthcare worker with PCR-confirmed SARS-CoV-2 infection or an uninfected control (not recorded which).

This clonotype was found a few times. The rearrangement links TRBV7-8 to TRBJ2-5, with D hard to call. The ends were cut back, 5 bases at V and 4 bases at J, with 20 bases in the middle. The germline V gene encodes CDR1 SGHVS and CDR2 FQNEAQ. The CDR3 totals 16 residues. CDR3 DNA: TGTGCCAGCAGCCCCCGACGGCCGATCCTTTTAGAGACCCAGTACTTC. This codes for CASSPRRPILLETQYF.

This clonotype was seen repeatedly, ten times or more. For the CDR3, the DNA is TGCGCCAGCAGCTTGGCTTCCGGACAGATCTTCACAGATACGCAGTATTTT. Residues: CASSLASGQIFTDTQYF. The chain uses TRBV5-1 and TRBJ2-3; the D gene is possibly TRBD1 (6 bases). V was cut by 0 bases and J by 2 bases, with 16 bases left in between. Germline loops: CDR1 SGHRS, CDR2 YFSETQ. The CDR3 loop spans 17 amino acids. The full variable domain, in which reference TRBV5-1 and TRBJ2-3 provide the parts outside the CDR3, is KAGVTQTPRYLIKTRGQQVTLSCSPISGHRSVSWYQQTPGQGLQFLFEYFSETQRNKGNFPGRFSGRQFSNSRSEMNVSTLELGDSALYLCASSLASGQIFTDTQYFGPGTRLTVL.

The rearrangement joins TRBV4-1 to TRBJ2-7; perhaps TRBD1 as D (6 bases). Germline V gene data show CDR1 as MGHRA and CDR2 as YSYEKL. The CDR3 sequence is 15 residues long. Between the trimmed V and J ends, which lost 3 bases and 1 base, there was a span of 13 bases. This chain's CDR3 is CASSHSSDSSYEQYF. DNA of the CDR3: TGCGCCAGCAGCCACTCCTCGGACAGTTCCTACGAGCAGTACTTC.

This clonotype came up many times. This chain links TRBV7-2 with TRBJ2-3, with D possibly matching TRBD1 (5 bases). Germline CDR1 SGHTA, CDR2 FQGNSA. The CDR3 runs 11 residues. The V and J ends lost 2 bases and 8 bases respectively, with 5 bases between them. CDR3 DNA sequence: TGTGCCAGCAGCTTACAGGGTACGCAGTATTTT. Protein sequence: CASSLQGTQYF. Supplemented by reference TRBV7-2 and TRBJ2-3, the full variable domain reads GAGVSQSPSNKVTEKGKDVELRCDPISGHTALYWYRQSLGQGLEFLIYFQGNSAPDKSGLPSDRFSAERTGGSVSTLTIQRTQQEDSAVYLCASSLQGTQYFGPGTRLTVL.

At least ten counts were recorded for this clonotype. The chain couples TRBV12-3 or TRBV12-4 to TRBJ1-3; D is unclear. Trimming pared 2 bases from V and 0 bases from J, leaving 11 bases between. The CDR3 contains 16 residues. The CDR3 region has the DNA TGTGCCAGCAGTTTAACTCCTCTGGGCTCTGGAAACACCATATATTTT. Translated: CASSLTPLGSGNTIYF.

The rearrangement joins TRBV30 to TRBJ2-2; 7 bases match TRBD1. Trimming removed 0 bases from V and 4 bases from J; junction bases left unmatched: 8. There are 16 residues in the CDR3. Looked up from germline, CDR1 is GTSNPN and CDR2 is SVGIG (reference sequence). CDR3 in amino acids: CAWSVRTGVSTGELFF. The CDR3 nucleotides are TGTGCCTGGAGTGTACGAACAGGGGTATCCACCGGGGAGCTGTTTTTT.

This clonotype appeared many times. The chain has TRBV12-5 and TRBJ2-7; D remains ambiguous. CDR1 is LGHNT, CDR2 FRNRAP, per germline. The CDR3 covers 12 residues. The V end lost 4 bases, the J end lost 3 bases, and 7 bases lay between the germline ends. CDR3 loop: CASGSRHYEQYF. For the CDR3, the DNA is TGTGCTAGTGGTTCACGCCACTACGAGCAGTACTTC.

This clonotype was seen many times. The chain couples TRBV24-1 to TRBJ2-1, with a weak D call TRBD2 (5 bases). Trimming cost V 3 bases and J 5 bases, with 13 bases left between them. The germline CDR1 and CDR2 sequences are KGHDR and SFDVKD. The CDR3 is 15 residues long. Here the CDR3 DNA reads TGTGCCACCAGTGATCCAAGGGAGAGGGACAATGAGCAGTTCTTC. It yields the protein CATSDPRERDNEQFF.

This clonotype appeared many times. J is TRBJ1-2 and V is TRBV5-6; 7 nucleotides agree with TRBD1. The CDR3 totals 14 residues. J lost 5 bases, V lost 4 bases, and 8 bases had no gene match. Germline V lookup: CDR1 SGHDT, CDR2 YYEEEE. CDR3 in amino acids: CASSPGQATYGYTF. The DNA of the CDR3 is TGTGCCAGCAGCCCAGGACAGGCCACATATGGCTACACCTTC.

This clonotype showed up many times. J is TRBJ1-1 and V is TRBV18; D is unclear. Germline-derived CDR1 and CDR2 are KGHSH and LQKENI. The CDR3 totals 13 residues. The germline V and J ends were trimmed by 5 bases and 3 bases, with 10 bases remaining between them. The CDR3 nucleotides read TGTGCCAGCTCAAGGACGGTTGACACTGAAGCTTTCTTT. Amino acids: CASSRTVDTEAFF.